This T cell receptor beta chain was found in a study of blood T cell repertoires in COVID-19. Study context: COVID-19 samples collected from the United States, Italy and Spain covered acute and convalescent phases. Sources were T cells, B-cell-depleted T cells, or PBMCs; the material itself was cDNA or gDNA.

As handled by the study authors: Researchers report that nucleated cell counts were estimated from reference gene primer amplification. The assay was immunoSEQ multiplex PCR, and TCRdb's table has in-frame clones only and misses some. The V and J calls and clone size were taken over from that table, and D and trimming were inferred from the DNA. The table records fewer than 40,000 clones, 79% of them present only once. Sequences were obtained from peripheral blood. This receptor was taken from a man aged 70 or older with acute or convalescent COVID-19.

CDR3 residues: CAISERQLNTEAFF. CDR3 nucleotides: TGTGCCATCAGTGAGAGACAGTTGAACACTGAAGCTTTCTTT. The rearrangement uses TRBV10-3 and TRBJ1-1; D is possibly TRBD1 (5 bases). Germline V lookup: CDR1 ENHRY, CDR2 SYGVKD. Trimming cost V 2 bases and J 0 bases, with 7 bases left between them. The CDR3 spans 14 residues.